One sample yielded the 18 T cell receptor beta chains listed below, sequenced in a study of a mutant IDH1 vaccine in newly diagnosed glioma. Clones were read by immunoSEQ multiplex PCR, and TCRdb kept only the in-frame ones, dropping some. The table records around 57,000 clones, 84% of them present only once. For these TCRs, the target antigens are not known. The time point was: week 35, safety follow-up. Vaccinated patients received 300 ug of mutant IDH1 20-mer peptide per dose, with topical imiquimod. The sequencing used PBMCs, collected from a glioma patient whose treatment included an IDH1 peptide vaccine. The receptors shown here come from a man between 25 and 39 years old with glioma.

The rearrangement joins TRBV5-1 to TRBJ1-4; 7 nucleotides agree with TRBD1. Germline V lookup: CDR1 SGHRS, CDR2 YFSETQ. This CDR3 spans 14 amino acids. V lost 4 bases, J lost 8 bases, and 8 bases stayed unmatched. The CDR3 coding sequence is TGCGCCAGCAGCCCCGGGGACAGTCGAGAAAAACTGTTTTTT. It is translated as CASSPGDSREKLFF.

V gene TRBV19 combines with J gene TRBJ1-5, with D maybe TRBD1 (6 bases). The CDR3 runs to 15 residues. CDR1 and CDR2 from the germline V gene are LNHDA and SQIVND (reference sequence). V gave up 2 bases and J gave up 1 base, with 9 bases separating them. The CDR3 DNA reads as TGTGCCAGTAGTATAATACAGGGAAGCAATCAGCCCCAGCATTTT. It is translated as CASSIIQGSNQPQHF.

CDR3 loop: CASSRRQGQPQHF. The CDR3 bases are TGTGCCAGCAGCCGGCGGCAGGGTCAGCCCCAGCATTTT. The chain joins TRBV7-2 to TRBJ1-5, with D possibly being TRBD1 (5 bases). This CDR3 comprises 13 residues. V was trimmed by 5 bases and J by 6 bases, leaving 11 bases between them. Germline loops: CDR1 SGHTA, CDR2 FQGNSA.

The V and J genes are TRBV28 and TRBJ2-7; the D gene is possibly TRBD1 (6 bases). The germline gives CDR1 MDHEN, CDR2 SYDVKM. CDR3 length: 14 amino acids. V was shortened by 3 bases and J by 2 bases, with 11 bases between the two germline ends. The CDR3 bases are TGTGCCAGCAGTTTGATGGACAGAGCCTACGAGCAGTACTTC. As protein: CASSLMDRAYEQYF.

The chain employs TRBV18 and TRBJ1-1; tentative D call: TRBD1 (5 bases). Germline loops: CDR1 KGHSH, CDR2 LQKENI. The V and J ends lost 3 bases and 6 bases respectively, with 11 bases between them. The CDR3 length is 13 residues. In DNA, the CDR3 is TGTGCCAGCTCACCCCAAGAGGGGTCTGAAGCTTTCTTT. Residues: CASSPQEGSEAFF.

The genes are TRBV18 and TRBJ1-2, with 8 nucleotides matching TRBD1. This CDR3 comprises 14 residues. Trimming cost V 0 bases and J 10 bases; bases outside gene matches: 7. In germline, CDR1 is KGHSH, CDR2 LQKENI. The CDR3 here is CASSPPGQAKSYTF. The CDR3, as DNA: TGTGCCAGCTCACCACCGGGACAGGCGAAGTCCTACACCTTC.

The chain has TRBV11-2 and TRBJ2-7; tentatively, D is TRBD2 (6 bases). The V gene's germline CDR1 is SGHAT and CDR2 FQNNGV. Trimming removed 1 base from V and 2 bases from J, with 12 bases in between. The CDR3 length is 15 residues. CDR3 bases: TGTGCCAGCAGCTTAGTTTCATCGGGGGCCTACGAGCAGTACTTC. Its translation is CASSLVSSGAYEQYF.

The V call is TRBV15, the J call TRBJ1-4; unclear D gene. CDR3 size: 13 residues. Trimming removed 7 bases at V and 7 bases at J, with 13 bases between. Germline V gene sequence: CDR1 LNHNV, CDR2 YYDKDF (reference sequence). DNA of the CDR3: TGTGCCACCAAAGGTGCGGGAAGTGAAAAACTGTTTTTT. Translation: CATKGAGSEKLFF.

This chain connects TRBV30 to TRBJ1-6; no definite D call. From germline, CDR1 is GTSNPN and CDR2 SVGIG (reference sequence). The CDR3 has 16 amino acids. V lost 2 bases and J lost 0, with 11 bases in between. CDR3 DNA: TGTGCCTGGAGTTCACGTCAGAGCTCCTATAATTCACCCCTCCACTTT. As protein: CAWSSRQSSYNSPLHF.

This clone was seen only once. The chain combines TRBV29-1 with TRBJ2-1; no firm D call. Germline CDR1 SQVTM, CDR2 ANQGSEA. V lost 4 bases and J 4 bases, leaving 14 bases between the germline ends. This CDR3 region has 14 residues. The CDR3 DNA reads TGCAGCGTTGCCGGACCGAGGCGTTACAATGAGCAGTTCTTC. It codes for CSVAGPRRYNEQFF.

J is TRBJ2-7 and V is TRBV5-1, with 8 bases fitting TRBD2. Germline values: CDR1 SGHRS, CDR2 YFSETQ. The ends lost 5 bases at V and 4 bases at J; junction bases unmatched: 11. The CDR3 sequence is 15 residues long. The CDR3 here is CASSPLAGMSYEQYF. CDR3 bases: TGCGCCAGCAGTCCTTTAGCGGGGATGTCTTACGAGCAGTACTTC.

This sequence joins TRBV15 and TRBJ1-5; 7 nucleotides agree with TRBD1. This CDR3 spans 14 amino acids. V dropped 8 bases and J dropped 4; count of bases not matched to a gene: 8. The germline V gene encodes CDR1 LNHNV and CDR2 YYDKDF (reference sequence). As DNA, the CDR3 is TGTGCCACCCGGGACAGTTTGGAAAATCAGCCCCAGCATTTT. Protein product: CATRDSLENQPQHF.

The chain carries TRBV5-1 and TRBJ2-5, with D maybe TRBD2 (6 bases). The J call is doubtful: the DNA matches TRBJ2-7 better. This CDR3 contains 13 residues. CDR1 and CDR2 from the germline V gene are SGHRS and YFSETQ. The CDR3 DNA sequence: TGCGCCAGCAGCACGGGGGAAGGGTACGAGCAGTACTTC. It yields the protein CASSTGEGYEQYF.

This clone was seen only once. This chain joins TRBV4-2 and TRBJ2-2; 10 bases are a match to TRBD2. The CDR3 spans 22 residues. In germline, CDR1 is LGHNA, CDR2 YNFKEQ. V trimming: 0 bases; J trimming: 0 bases; junction bases outside the gene matches: 16. The CDR3 reads CASSQDGLAGALSFANTGELFF. As DNA, the CDR3 is TGTGCCAGCAGCCAAGATGGGCTAGCGGGGGCCCTCTCGTTCGCGAACACCGGGGAGCTGTTTTTT.

This chain connects TRBV6-4 to TRBJ2-3; 9 bases are a match to TRBD2. CDR1 is MRHNA, CDR2 SNTAGT, per germline. The V and J ends lost 3 bases and 4 bases, in that order; junction bases with no gene match: 8. This CDR3 contains 16 residues. In nucleotides, the CDR3 is TGTGCCAGCAGTGAAGGCGGGGGGGCCGGGTCAGATACGCAGTATTTT. Translating gives CASSEGGGAGSDTQYF.

The rearrangement links TRBV4-1 to TRBJ1-2; D may be TRBD1 (5 bases). Trimming left V 0 bases short and J 3 bases short, with 14 bases between. The CDR3 runs 16 residues. The germline CDR1 and CDR2 sequences are MGHRA and YSYEKL. CDR3 in amino acids: CASSQESRVPYYGYTF. For the CDR3, the DNA is TGCGCCAGCAGCCAAGAAAGCAGGGTGCCTTACTATGGCTACACCTTC.

This chain links TRBV7-2 with TRBJ2-5; 8 positions agree with TRBD2. The V gene's germline CDR1 is SGHTA and CDR2 FQGNSA. The V segment lost 6 bases and the J segment 4 bases; nucleotides outside the gene matches: 7. The CDR3 spans 14 residues. The DNA for the CDR3 is TGTGCCAGCAGATCGGGGGGGGGAGGAGAGACCCAGTACTTC. Translated: CASRSGGGGETQYF.

This chain links TRBV10-2 with TRBJ2-3; D remains ambiguous. The CDR3 consists of 10 residues. Germline V gene lookup returns CDR1 WSHSY and CDR2 SAAADI. V was clipped by 10 bases and J by 6 bases, with 8 bases between them. Here the CDR3 reads CATLGDTQYF. The DNA for the CDR3 is TGCGCCACTCTGGGGGATACGCAGTATTTT.